The present T cell receptor beta chain was sequenced within a study of metastatic and nonmetastatic thyroid tumors. The wider study: Malignant and benign thyroid patients had repertoires compared in peripheral blood and tumor or nodule tissue. Study findings and constraints: According to reports, the diversity of TCR beta was significantly higher in malignant thyroid tumors than in benign nodules, and this held in both blood and tumor samples.

As to this clone: Its matching antigen is unknown.

Original processing notes: Clinicopathological groups of papillary thyroid cancer showed CDR3 differences that were used to build a distant-metastasis classifier. Via MiXCR, TCRdb re-called the PCR reads. The V and J calls and clone size are TCRdb's, not the authors'. The data contain roughly 15,000 clones, about 28% of them singletons. Every patient underwent thyroid surgery untreated. V was trimmed by 2 bases and J by 7 bases, leaving 8 bases between them. This CDR3 is 12 amino acids long. Germline V gene lookup returns CDR1 SGHAT and CDR2 FQNNGV. Sequencing used blood. The rearrangement joins TRBV11-2 to TRBJ1-2; possibly TRBD1 for D (5 bases). The receptor was derived from a female donor with papillary thyroid cancer or a benign thyroid nodule (not recorded which). Some clones in this sample may be carry-over from other donors' samples. The CDR3 DNA follows: TGTGCCAGCAGCTTACAGGGCCGTGGCTACACCTTC. Its translation is CASSLQGRGYTF.